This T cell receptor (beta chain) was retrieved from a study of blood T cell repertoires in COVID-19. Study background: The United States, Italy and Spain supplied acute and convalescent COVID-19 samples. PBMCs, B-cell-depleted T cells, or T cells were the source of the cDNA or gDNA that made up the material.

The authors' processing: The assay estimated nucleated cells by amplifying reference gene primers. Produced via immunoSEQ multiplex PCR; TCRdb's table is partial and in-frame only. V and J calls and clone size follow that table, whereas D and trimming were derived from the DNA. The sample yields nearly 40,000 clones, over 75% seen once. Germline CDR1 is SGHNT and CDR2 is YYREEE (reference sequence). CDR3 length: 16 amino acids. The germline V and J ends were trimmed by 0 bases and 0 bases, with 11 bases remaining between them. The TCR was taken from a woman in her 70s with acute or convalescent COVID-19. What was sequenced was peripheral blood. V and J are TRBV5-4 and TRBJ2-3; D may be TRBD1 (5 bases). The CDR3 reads CASSLDRKASTDTQYF. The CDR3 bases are TGTGCCAGCAGCTTGGACAGGAAGGCTAGCACAGATACGCAGTATTTT. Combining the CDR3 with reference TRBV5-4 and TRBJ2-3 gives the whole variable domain ETGVTQSPTHLIKTRGQQVTLRCSSQSGHNTVSWYQQALGQGPQFIFQYYREEENGRGNFPPRFSGLQFPNYSSELNVNALELDDSALYLCASSLDRKASTDTQYFGPGTRLTVL.